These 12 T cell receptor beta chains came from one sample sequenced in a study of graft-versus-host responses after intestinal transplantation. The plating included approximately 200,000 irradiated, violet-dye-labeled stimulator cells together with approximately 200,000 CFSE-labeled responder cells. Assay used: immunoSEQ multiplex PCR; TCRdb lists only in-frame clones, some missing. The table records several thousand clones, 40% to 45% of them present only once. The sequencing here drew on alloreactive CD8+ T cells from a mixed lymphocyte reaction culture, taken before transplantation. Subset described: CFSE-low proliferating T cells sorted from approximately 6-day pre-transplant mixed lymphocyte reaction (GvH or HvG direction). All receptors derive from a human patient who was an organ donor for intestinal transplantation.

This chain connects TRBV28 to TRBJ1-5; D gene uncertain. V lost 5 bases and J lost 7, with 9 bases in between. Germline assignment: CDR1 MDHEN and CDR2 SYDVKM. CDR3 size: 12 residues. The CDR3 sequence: CASSISPQPQHF. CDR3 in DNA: TGTGCCAGCAGTATATCCCCACAGCCCCAGCATTTT.

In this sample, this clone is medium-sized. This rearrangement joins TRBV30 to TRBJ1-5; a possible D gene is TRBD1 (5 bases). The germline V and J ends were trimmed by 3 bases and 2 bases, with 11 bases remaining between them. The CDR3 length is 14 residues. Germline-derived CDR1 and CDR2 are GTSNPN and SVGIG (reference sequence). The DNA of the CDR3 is TGTGCCTGGAGCGCGACAGCTGGCAATCAGCCCCAGCATTTT. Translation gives CAWSATAGNQPQHF.

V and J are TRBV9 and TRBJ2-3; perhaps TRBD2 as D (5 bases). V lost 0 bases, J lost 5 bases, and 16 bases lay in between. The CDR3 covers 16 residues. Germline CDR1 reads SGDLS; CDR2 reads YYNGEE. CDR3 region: CASSVEGGPGRDTQYF. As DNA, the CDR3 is TGTGCCAGCAGCGTAGAAGGCGGGCCAGGCCGAGATACGCAGTATTTT.

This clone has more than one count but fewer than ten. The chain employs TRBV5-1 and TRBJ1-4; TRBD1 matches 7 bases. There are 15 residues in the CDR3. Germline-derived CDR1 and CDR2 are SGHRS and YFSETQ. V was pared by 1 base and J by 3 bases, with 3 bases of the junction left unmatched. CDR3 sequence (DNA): TGCGCCAGCAGCTTGCTAGGGGGCCCTAATGAAAAACTGTTTTTT. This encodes CASSLLGGPNEKLFF.

The CDR3 region is CASSFQQGRFF. The DNA for the CDR3 is TGTGCCAGCAGCTTCCAACAGGGTCGATTCTTT. The chain links TRBV5-4 to TRBJ1-1, with D maybe TRBD1 (6 bases). Germline values: CDR1 SGHNT, CDR2 YYREEE (reference sequence). This CDR3 region has 11 residues. V lost 2 bases, J lost 14 bases, and 13 bases lay in between.

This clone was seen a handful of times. As DNA, the CDR3 is TGTGCCAGCAGCCCCCGTCCGGGCAATGAGCAGTTCTTC. This translates into CASSPRPGNEQFF. The V call is TRBV11-3, the J call TRBJ2-1; D is undetermined. Germline V CDR1 and CDR2: SGHNT, YENEEA. The CDR3 runs to 13 residues. Deletions cut 5 bases from V and 6 bases from J, with 11 bases between.

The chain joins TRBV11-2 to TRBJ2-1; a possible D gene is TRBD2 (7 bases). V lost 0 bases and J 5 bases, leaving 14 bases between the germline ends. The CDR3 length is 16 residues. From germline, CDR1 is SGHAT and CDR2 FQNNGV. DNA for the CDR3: TGTGCCAGCAGCTTAGATCCCAGGGGAGGGCACAATGAGCAGTTCTTC. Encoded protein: CASSLDPRGGHNEQFF.

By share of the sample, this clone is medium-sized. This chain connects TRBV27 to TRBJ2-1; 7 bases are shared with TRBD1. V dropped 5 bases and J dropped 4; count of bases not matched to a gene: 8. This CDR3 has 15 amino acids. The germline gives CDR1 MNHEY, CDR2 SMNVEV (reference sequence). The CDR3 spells CASSHGTAPYNEQFF. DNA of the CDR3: TGTGCCAGCAGTCACGGGACAGCTCCGTACAATGAGCAGTTCTTC.

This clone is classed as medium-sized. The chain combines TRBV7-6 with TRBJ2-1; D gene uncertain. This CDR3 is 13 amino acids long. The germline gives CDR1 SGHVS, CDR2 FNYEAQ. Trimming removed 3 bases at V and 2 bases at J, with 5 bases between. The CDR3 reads CASSLSAYNEQFF. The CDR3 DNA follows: TGTGCCAGCAGCTTGTCCGCCTACAATGAGCAGTTCTTC.

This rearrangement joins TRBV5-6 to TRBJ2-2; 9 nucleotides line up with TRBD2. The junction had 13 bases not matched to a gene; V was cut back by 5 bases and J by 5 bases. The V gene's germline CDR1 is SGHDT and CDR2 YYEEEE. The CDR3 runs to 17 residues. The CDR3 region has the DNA TGTGCCAGCAGTTGGACCGTTAGCGGGAGAAGAACCGGGGAGCTGTTTTTT. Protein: CASSWTVSGRRTGELFF.

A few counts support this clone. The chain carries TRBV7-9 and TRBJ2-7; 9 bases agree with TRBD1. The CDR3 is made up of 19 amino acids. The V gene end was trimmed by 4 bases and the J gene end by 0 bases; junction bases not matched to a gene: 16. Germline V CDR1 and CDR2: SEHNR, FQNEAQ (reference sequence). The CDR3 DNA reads TGTGCCAGCAGCTCCTCCGTTGCCGGGACAGGGCACCTCTCCTACGAGCAGTACTTC. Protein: CASSSSVAGTGHLSYEQYF.

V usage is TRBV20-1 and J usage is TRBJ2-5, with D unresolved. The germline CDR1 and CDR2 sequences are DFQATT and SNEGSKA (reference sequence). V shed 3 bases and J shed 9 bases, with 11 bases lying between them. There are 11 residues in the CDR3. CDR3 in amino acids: CSASFWASQYF. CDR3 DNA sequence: TGCAGTGCTAGTTTCTGGGCTTCCCAGTACTTC.